Sequencing of this T cell receptor (beta chain) was carried out in a study of T cells in Graves' hyperthyroidism and ophthalmopathy (dated by TCRdb to about 2019). Notes on the research overall: To identify distinguishing TCR V-J signatures, a discovery cohort of around 100 patients was used, comprising 43 with Graves' ophthalmopathy and around 57 with stable Graves' hyperthyroidism. Prospective prediction of ophthalmopathy was tested in an independent validation cohort of approximately 19 hyperthyroidism patients and around 16 patients who later progressed to ophthalmopathy. The 100 discovery patients were randomly split 7:3 into training and test sets. In roughly six Graves' hyperthyroidism patients, the study also compared T-cell repertoires from thyroid tissue with T-cell repertoires from blood. After sampling, hyperthyroidism patients received methimazole starting at 30 mg daily, and ophthalmopathy patients received high-dose intravenous methylprednisolone. TCR Vbeta CDR3 sequencing of roughly 140 peripheral blood samples (over 40 ophthalmopathy, about 74 hyperthyroidism and roughly 17 progressor patients) is reported in the paper. General conclusions and limits of the study: In cross-validation, a model built on a 13 V-J signature told ophthalmopathy apart from stable hyperthyroidism with 87.88% sensitivity and about 81% specificity, and in testing the same model reached 80%/75%. Most expanded thyroid clonotypes (frequency above 0.001) were also found in blood, which suggests that blood repertoires may mirror thyroid immune responses. No statistical method was used to fix the sample size in advance, and group allocation was not hidden from the investigators. During validation, the model predicted progression to ophthalmopathy a median of about 6.5 months ahead of onset, with almost 71% sensitivity and around 72% specificity.

Measured from the cysteine to the phenylalanine, the CDR3 is 16 residues long. The sequence is cut down to CDR3 DNA, 48 bases in frame from base 1. CDR1 SEHNR and CDR2 FQNEAQ were looked up in the germline V gene (reference sequence). At the junction V is shortened by 0 bases and J by 8 bases; bases outside the gene matches: 10. TCR beta CDR3 regions were amplified from RNA transcripts. For the first round of RT-PCR on the TCR CDR3, the HTBI primer set was used together with the Qiagen OneStep RT-PCR kit. A second multiplex PCR round built the libraries, followed by size selection and purification. Sequencing of the libraries was done on an Illumina HiSeq2000 using paired-end 100 bp reads. As for the original processing: Raw data were processed with SOAPnuke, discarding reads with adapters, uncalled bases, mean Phred below 15, or no exact constant-primer or identifier match. COPE v1.2.5 was used to merge the high-quality paired reads, and each unique nucleotide sequence was defined as a clonotype. Clonotypes were aligned to IMGT TRBV, TRBD and TRBJ reference segments using MiTCR v1.1. The analysis included only V-J combinations with a frequency above 0.0001, which together covered around 99% of the repertoires. The TCS score was defined as F50 (clonal expansion) divided by E x V (chaos), with BLOSUM62-based TCRdist calculated between CDR3 peptides within each V-J. Welch's t-statistics and random forest reduced fewer than 550 V-J features to some 14, which were used in a naive Bayes classifier (R e1071). Thyroid-blood repertoire similarity was quantified with the Morisita-Horn index. The raw public data were reprocessed by TCRdb itself: fastp quality trimming at Q25, MiXCR clonotype calling, in-frame beta chains only. Rows matching on CDR3 protein sequence are summarized as one entry with the most common DNA and genes. TCRdb, rather than the study authors, made the V and J calls. The sample table lists over 500,000 distinct CDR3 sequences, roughly 45% of them with a count of one. Jointly, the top ten make up about 45% of the sample.

Any patient with an uncontrolled infection, another autoimmune disease, pregnancy or lactation was excluded. Diagnoses were based on clinical symptoms, serum thyroxine and TRAb, thyroid ultrasound and orbital computed tomography. Total RNA was extracted with Trizol reagent, and quality was checked on an Agilent 2100 Bioanalyzer. This clonotype was seen at least ten times. No antigen is known for it. No qualities accompany the bases; no much larger clone lies one base away. The rearranged segments are TRBV7-9 and TRBJ1-2; 9 middle bases align to TRBD1. The TCR sequence derives from an adult woman with Graves' disease, either hyperthyroidism or ophthalmopathy (not recorded which). Sequencing was carried out using peripheral blood or thyroid tissue (not recorded which). The DNA reads TGTGCCAGCAGCTTAGCGTTGGGACAGGGCGTGAAAGGCTACACCTTC. Its protein product is CASSLALGQGVKGYTF.